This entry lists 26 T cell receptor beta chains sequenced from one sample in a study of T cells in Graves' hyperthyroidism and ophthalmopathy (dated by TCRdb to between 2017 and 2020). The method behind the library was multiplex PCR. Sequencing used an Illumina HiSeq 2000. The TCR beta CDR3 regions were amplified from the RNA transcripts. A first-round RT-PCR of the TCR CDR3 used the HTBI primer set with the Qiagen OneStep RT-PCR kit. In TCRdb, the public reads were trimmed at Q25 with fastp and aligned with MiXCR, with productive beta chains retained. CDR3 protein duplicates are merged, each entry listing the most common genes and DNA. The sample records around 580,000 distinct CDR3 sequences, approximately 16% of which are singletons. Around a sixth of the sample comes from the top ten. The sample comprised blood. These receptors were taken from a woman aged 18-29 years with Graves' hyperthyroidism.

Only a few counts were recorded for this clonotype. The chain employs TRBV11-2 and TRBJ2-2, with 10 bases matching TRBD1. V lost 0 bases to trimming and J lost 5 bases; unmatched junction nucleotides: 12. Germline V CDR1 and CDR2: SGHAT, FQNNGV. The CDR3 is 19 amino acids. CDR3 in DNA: TGTGCCAGCAGCTTAGATAAGACTTTCGGGGACAGGGGTACCGGGGAGCTGTTTTTT. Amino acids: CASSLDKTFGDRGTGELFF.

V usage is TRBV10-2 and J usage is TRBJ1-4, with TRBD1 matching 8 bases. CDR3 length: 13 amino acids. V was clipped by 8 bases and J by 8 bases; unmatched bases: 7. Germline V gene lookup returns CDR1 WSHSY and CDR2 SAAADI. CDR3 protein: CASFGQGNEKLFF. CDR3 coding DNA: TGCGCCAGCTTCGGACAGGGTAACGAAAAACTGTTTTTT.

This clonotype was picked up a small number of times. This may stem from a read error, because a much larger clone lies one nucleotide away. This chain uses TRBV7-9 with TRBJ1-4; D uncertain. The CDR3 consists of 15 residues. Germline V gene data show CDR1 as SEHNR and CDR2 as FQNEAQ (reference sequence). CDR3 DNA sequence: TGTGGCAGCAGCGTGCGCGAGGGCGCGGGGGAAAAACTGTTTTTT. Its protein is CGSSVREGAGEKLFF.

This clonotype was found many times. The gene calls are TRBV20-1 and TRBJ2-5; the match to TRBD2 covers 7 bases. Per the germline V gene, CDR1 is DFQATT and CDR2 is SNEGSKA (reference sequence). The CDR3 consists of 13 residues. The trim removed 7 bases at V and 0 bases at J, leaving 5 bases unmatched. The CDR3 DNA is TGCAGTGTACGGCGGGGGTACCAAGAGACCCAGTACTTC. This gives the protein CSVRRGYQETQYF.

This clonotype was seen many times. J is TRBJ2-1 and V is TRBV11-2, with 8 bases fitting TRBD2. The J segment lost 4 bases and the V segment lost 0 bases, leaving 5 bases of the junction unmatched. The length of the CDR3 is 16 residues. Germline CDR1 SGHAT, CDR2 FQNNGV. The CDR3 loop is CASSLEGTRLYNEQFF. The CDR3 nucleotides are TGTGCCAGCAGCTTAGAGGGGACTAGGCTATACAATGAGCAGTTCTTC.

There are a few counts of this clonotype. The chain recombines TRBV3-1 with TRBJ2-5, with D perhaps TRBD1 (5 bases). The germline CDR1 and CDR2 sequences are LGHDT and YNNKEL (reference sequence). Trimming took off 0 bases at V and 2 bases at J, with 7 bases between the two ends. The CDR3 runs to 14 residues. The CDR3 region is CASSQEDRQETQYF. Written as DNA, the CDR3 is TGTGCCAGCAGCCAAGAAGACAGACAAGAGACCCAGTACTTC.

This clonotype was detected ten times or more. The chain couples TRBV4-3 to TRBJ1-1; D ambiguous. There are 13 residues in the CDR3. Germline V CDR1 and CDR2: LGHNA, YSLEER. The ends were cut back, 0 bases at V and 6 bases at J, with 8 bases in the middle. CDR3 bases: TGCGCCAGCAGCCAAGATTACGTGTCTGAAGCTTTCTTT. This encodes CASSQDYVSEAFF.

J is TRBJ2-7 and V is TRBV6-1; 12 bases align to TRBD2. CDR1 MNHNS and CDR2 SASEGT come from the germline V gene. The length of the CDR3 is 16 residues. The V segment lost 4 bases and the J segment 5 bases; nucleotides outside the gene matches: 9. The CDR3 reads CASSGLAGESLDEQYF. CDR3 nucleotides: TGTGCCAGCAGTGGACTAGCGGGGGAGTCTTTGGACGAGCAGTACTTC.

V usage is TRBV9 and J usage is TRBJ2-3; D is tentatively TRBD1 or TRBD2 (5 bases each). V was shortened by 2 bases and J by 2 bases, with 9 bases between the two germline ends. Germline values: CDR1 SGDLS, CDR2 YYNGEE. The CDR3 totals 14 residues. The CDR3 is CASSVRGTTDTQYF. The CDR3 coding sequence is TGTGCCAGCAGCGTGAGAGGGACCACAGATACGCAGTATTTT.

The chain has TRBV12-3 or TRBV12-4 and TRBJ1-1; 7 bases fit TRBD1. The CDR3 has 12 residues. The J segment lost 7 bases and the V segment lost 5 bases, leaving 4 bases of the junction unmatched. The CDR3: CASSHNRGEAFF. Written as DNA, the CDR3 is TGTGCCAGCAGTCATAACAGGGGTGAAGCTTTCTTT.

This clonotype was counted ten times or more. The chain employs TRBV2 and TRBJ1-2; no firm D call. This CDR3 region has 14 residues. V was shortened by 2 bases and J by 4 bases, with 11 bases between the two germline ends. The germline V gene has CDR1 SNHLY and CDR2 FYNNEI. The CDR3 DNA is TGTGCCAGCAGTGAACGCGAAGCGGTCTATGGCTACACCTTC. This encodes CASSEREAVYGYTF.

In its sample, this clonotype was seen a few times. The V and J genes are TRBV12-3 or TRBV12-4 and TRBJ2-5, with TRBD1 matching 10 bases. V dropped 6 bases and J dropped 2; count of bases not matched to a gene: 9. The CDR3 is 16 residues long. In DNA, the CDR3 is TGTGCCAGCAGCCAGAGACAGGGGGCGACACAAGAGACCCAGTACTTC. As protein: CASSQRQGATQETQYF.

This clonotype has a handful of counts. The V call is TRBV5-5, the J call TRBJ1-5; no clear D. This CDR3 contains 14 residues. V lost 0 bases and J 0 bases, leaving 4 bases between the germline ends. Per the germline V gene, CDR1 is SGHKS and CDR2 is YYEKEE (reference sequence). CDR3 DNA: TGTGCCAGCAGCTTGGCCCATAGCAATCAGCCCCAGCATTTT. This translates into CASSLAHSNQPQHF.

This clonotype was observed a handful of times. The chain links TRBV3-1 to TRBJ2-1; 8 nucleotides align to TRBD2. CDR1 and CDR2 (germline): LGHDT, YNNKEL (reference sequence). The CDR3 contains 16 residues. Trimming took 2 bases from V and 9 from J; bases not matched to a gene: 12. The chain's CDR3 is CASSQFTSGMFGEQFF. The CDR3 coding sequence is TGTGCCAGCAGCCAATTTACTAGCGGAATGTTCGGTGAGCAGTTCTTC.

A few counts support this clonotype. The CDR3 reads CASSVTASGVGIQYF. The CDR3 DNA sequence: TGTGCCAGCAGCGTAACGGCTAGCGGGGTCGGCATTCAGTACTTC. This chain connects TRBV9 to TRBJ2-4; 9 bases match TRBD2. Germline values: CDR1 SGDLS, CDR2 YYNGEE. The CDR3 is made up of 15 amino acids. After removal of 1 base from V and 9 bases from J, the junction contained 8 bases not matched to a gene.

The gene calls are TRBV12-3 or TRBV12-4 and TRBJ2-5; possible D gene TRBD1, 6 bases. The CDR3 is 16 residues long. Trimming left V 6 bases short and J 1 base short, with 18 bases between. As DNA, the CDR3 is TGTGCCAGCAGCTACGGACAGTTTGGTGCCCAAGAGACCCAGTACTTC. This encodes CASSYGQFGAQETQYF.

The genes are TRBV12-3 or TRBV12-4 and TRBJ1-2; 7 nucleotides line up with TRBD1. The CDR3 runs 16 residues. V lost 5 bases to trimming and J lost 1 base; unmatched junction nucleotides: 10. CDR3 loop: CASSPSQTGLNYGYTF. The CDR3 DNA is TGTGCCAGCAGTCCCTCCCAGACAGGGCTTAACTATGGCTACACCTTC.

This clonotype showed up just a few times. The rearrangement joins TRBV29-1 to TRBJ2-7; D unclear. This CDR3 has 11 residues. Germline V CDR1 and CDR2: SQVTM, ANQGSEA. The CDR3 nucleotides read TGCAGTTATTCAGATACCTACGAGCAGTACTTC. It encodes CSYSDTYEQYF.

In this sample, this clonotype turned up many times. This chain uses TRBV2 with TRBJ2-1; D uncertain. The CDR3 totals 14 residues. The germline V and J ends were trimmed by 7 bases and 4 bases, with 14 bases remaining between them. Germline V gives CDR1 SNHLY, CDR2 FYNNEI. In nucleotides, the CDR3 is TGTGCCAGCAAAGAGGATTCCGGGTACAATGAGCAGTTCTTC. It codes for CASKEDSGYNEQFF.

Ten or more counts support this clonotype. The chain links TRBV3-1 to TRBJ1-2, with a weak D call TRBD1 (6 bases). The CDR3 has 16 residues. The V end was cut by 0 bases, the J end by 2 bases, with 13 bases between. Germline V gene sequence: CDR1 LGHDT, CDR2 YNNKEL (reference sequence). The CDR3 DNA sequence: TGTGCCAGCAGCCAAGATCACACGGGACACAACTATGGCTACACCTTC. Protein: CASSQDHTGHNYGYTF.

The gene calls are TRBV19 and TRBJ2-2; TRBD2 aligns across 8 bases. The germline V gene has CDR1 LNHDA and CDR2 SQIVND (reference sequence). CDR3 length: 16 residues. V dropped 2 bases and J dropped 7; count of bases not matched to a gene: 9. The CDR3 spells CASSITGGPVSGELFF. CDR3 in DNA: TGTGCCAGTAGTATAACGGGAGGGCCTGTCAGCGGGGAGCTGTTTTTT. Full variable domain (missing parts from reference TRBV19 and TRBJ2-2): DGGITQSPKYLFRKEGQNVTLSCEQNLNHDAMYWYRQDPGQGLRLIYYSQIVNDFQKGDIAEGYSVSREKKESFPLTVTSAQKNPTAFYLCASSITGGPVSGELFFGEGSRLTVL.

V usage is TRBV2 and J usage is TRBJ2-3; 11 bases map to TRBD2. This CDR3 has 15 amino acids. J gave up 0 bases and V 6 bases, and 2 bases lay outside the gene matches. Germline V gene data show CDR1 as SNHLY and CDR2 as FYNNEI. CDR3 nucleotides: TGTGCCAGCAGGGGACTAGCGGCTAGCACAGATACGCAGTATTTT. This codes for CASRGLAASTDTQYF.

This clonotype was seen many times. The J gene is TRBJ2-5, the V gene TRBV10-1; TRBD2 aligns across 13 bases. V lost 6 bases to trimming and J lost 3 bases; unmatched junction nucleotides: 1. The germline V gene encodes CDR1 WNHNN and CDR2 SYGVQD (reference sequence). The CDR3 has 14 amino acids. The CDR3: CASSGLAGEETQYF. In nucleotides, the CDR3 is TGCGCCAGCAGCGGACTAGCGGGAGAAGAGACCCAGTACTTC.

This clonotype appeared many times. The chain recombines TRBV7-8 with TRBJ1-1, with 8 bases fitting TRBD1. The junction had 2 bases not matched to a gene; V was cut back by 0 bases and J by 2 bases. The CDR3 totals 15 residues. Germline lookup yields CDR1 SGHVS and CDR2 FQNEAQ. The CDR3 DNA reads TGTGCCAGCAGCTTAGCCGACAGGGGAAACACTGAAGCTTTCTTT. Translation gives CASSLADRGNTEAFF.

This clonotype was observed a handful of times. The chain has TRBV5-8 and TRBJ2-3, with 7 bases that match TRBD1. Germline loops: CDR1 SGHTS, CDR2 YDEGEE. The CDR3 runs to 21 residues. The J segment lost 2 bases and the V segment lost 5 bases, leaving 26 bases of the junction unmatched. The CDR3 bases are TGTGCCAGCAGATCAACAGGGGCGAGATTCACCAAAGGGCCCTTCACAGATACGCAGTATTTT. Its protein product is CASRSTGARFTKGPFTDTQYF. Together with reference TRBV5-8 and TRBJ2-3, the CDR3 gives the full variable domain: EAGVTQSPTHLIKTRGQQATLRCSPISGHTSVYWYQQALGLGLQFLLWYDEGEERNRGNFPPRFSGRQFPNYSSELNVNALELEDSALYLCASRSTGARFTKGPFTDTQYFGPGTRLTVL.

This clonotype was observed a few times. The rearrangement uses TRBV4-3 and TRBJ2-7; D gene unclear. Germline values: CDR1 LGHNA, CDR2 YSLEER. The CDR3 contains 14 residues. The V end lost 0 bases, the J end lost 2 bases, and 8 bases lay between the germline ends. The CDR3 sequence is CASSQEIVAYEQYF. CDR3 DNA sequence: TGCGCCAGCAGCCAAGAGATAGTGGCCTACGAGCAGTACTTC.